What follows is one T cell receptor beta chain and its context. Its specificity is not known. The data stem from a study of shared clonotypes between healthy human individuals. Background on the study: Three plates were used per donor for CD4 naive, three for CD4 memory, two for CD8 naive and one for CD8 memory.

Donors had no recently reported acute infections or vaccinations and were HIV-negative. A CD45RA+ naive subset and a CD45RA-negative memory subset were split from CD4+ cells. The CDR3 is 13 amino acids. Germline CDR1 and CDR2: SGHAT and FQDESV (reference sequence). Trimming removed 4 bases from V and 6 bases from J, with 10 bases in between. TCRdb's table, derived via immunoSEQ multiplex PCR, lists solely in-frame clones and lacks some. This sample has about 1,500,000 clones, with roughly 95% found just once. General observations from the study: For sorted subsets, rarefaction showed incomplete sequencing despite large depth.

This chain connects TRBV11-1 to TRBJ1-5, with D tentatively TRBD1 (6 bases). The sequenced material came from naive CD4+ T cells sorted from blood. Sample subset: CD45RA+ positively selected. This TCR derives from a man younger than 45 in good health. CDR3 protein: CASSYRVGQPQHF. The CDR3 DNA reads TGTGCCAGCAGCTACAGGGTGGGTCAGCCCCAGCATTTT.